Listed below are T cell receptor beta chains from one sample, sequenced in a study of blood T cell repertoires in COVID-19. This table comes from immunoSEQ multiplex PCR, and its TCRdb copy is limited to in-frame clones, with some not included. The sample lists some 150,000 clones, more than 75% seen once, with approximately 4.2% in the top ten. Sequenced material: peripheral blood. Source of these receptors: a woman aged 40-49 years with acute or convalescent COVID-19. The CDR3 runs from the conserved cysteine through the conserved F or W. A D gene is named only where the DNA matches it firmly. Where a row states a size, it is once, few, many or the class of an expanded clone; other rows omit it.

CDR3	DNA	size	D	V	J
CASSLYSGTGKYGYTF	TGTGCCAGCTCACTTTATTCCGGGACAGGGAAGTATGGCTACACCTTC	-	TRBD1	TRBV18	TRBJ1-2
CASSSRGTEKLFF	TGCGCCAGCAGCTCCCGGGGGACTGAAAAACTGTTTTTT	-	-	TRBV5-1	TRBJ1-4
CASSIAVSNQPQHF	TGTGCCAGTAGTATTGCAGTTAGCAATCAGCCCCAGCATTTT	-	-	TRBV19	TRBJ1-5
CASMTGVNTEAFF	TGTGCCAGTATGACAGGAGTTAACACTGAAGCTTTCTTT	-	-	TRBV19	TRBJ1-1
CASSFFGGTEAFF	TGTGCCAGCAGTTTTTTTGGAGGCACTGAAGCTTTCTTT	once	-	TRBV12-3/TRBV12-4	TRBJ1-1
CASSLYRDRYGYTF	TGTGCCAGCAGCTTATACAGGGACCGCTATGGCTACACCTTC	-	-	TRBV7-9	TRBJ1-2
CATSRDLYTEAFF	TGTGCCACCAGCAGAGACCTTTACACTGAAGCTTTCTTT	few	-	TRBV15	TRBJ1-1
CASSLGTGGVNTEAFF	TGTGCCAGCAGCTTAGGGACAGGGGGCGTGAACACTGAAGCTTTCTTT	-	TRBD1	TRBV7-8	TRBJ1-1
CASSQDKGGALGYTF	TGCGCCAGCAGCCAAGACAAGGGAGGGGCACTTGGCTACACCTTC	-	-	TRBV4-3	TRBJ1-2
CASSLYRVGDSPLHF	TGCGCCAGCAGCTTATACAGGGTGGGTGATTCACCCCTCCACTTT	-	-	TRBV5-1	TRBJ1-6
CASSVGAGSALGPLHF	TGTGCCAGCAGCGTAGGCGCGGGATCGGCTTTGGGACCCCTCCACTTT	-	-	TRBV9	TRBJ1-6
CASSTPAGGPYEQYF	TGTGCCAGCAGCACACCAGCGGGGGGGCCCTACGAGCAGTACTTC	-	TRBD2	TRBV5-4	TRBJ2-7
CASSSPRAGSTDTQYF	TGTGCCAGTAGTTCCCCGAGGGCGGGGAGCACAGATACGCAGTATTTT	few	-	TRBV19	TRBJ2-3
CASSWGDRGRSPLHF	TGCGCCAGCAGCTGGGGGGACAGGGGTAGATCACCCCTCCACTTT	-	TRBD1	TRBV5-1	TRBJ1-6
CASSQDLGRGRPGLAGGRVYEQYF	TGTGCCAGCAGCCAAGATCTAGGCAGGGGGCGTCCGGGACTAGCGGGGGGCCGAGTCTACGAGCAGTACTTC	few	TRBD2	TRBV3-1/TRBV3-2	TRBJ2-7
CASSQEELDTQYF	TGCGCCAGCAGCCAAGAGGAGTTGGATACGCAGTATTTT	-	-	TRBV4-3	TRBJ2-3
CAWSVLATNEKLFF	TGTGCCTGGAGTGTACTAGCTACCAATGAAAAACTGTTTTTT	-	-	TRBV30	TRBJ1-4
CAWSPTASNYGYTF	TGTGCCTGGAGTCCTACAGCCTCTAACTATGGCTACACCTTC	-	-	TRBV30	TRBJ1-2
CASSLFKFGGGYTF	TGTGCCAGCAGCTTATTTAAATTCGGGGGTGGCTACACCTTC	-	-	TRBV7-2	TRBJ1-2
CASSQDSPIAADTIYF	TGTGCCAGCAGCCAAGATTCCCCCATAGCGGCGGACACCATATATTTT	-	-	TRBV3-1/TRBV3-2	TRBJ1-3
CASSGEGSGISYEQYF	TGTGCCAGCAGTGGGGAGGGTAGCGGGATCTCCTACGAGCAGTACTTC	few	TRBD2	TRBV5-6	TRBJ2-7
CASSFGDILSYEQYF	TGCGCCAGCAGCTTTGGGGACATCTTGTCCTACGAGCAGTACTTC	-	-	TRBV5-1	TRBJ2-7
CASSRKRGGVKGNTIYF	TGTGCCAGCAGCCGAAAAAGGGGTGGGGTTAAAGGAAACACCATATATTTT	-	-	TRBV7-9	TRBJ1-3
CASSPDWGYGYTF	TGTGCCAGCAGCCCGGACTGGGGCTATGGCTACACCTTC	-	-	TRBV5-6	TRBJ1-2
CASSLAVSGTYNEQFF	TGTGCCAGCAGCTTAGCCGTATCAGGGACTTACAATGAGCAGTTCTTC	-	-	TRBV7-2	TRBJ2-1
CASSSPRDRNSYEQYF	TGTGCCAGCAGCTCCCCTAGGGACAGGAACTCCTACGAGCAGTACTTC	once	TRBD1	TRBV11-2	TRBJ2-7